A selection of T cell receptor beta chains follows, all from one sample in a study of blood T cells in healthy people across ages. One entry per CDR3 protein, called by TCRdb with MiXCR from the 5' RACE reads. The sample holds under 1,100,000 distinct CDR3 sequences, under 30% seen once. The same data also contributed to another study, on T cells of mothers and their children.

Sequenced material: blood. The receptors originated from a girl aged 2 to 10 in good health. CDR3s include the opening cysteine and the closing phenylalanine or tryptophan. A D gene is named only where the DNA matches it firmly. The size entry is marked missing in some rows and otherwise reads once, few, many or a size class.

size: .
V: TRBV5-6
D: .
J: TRBJ1-4
DNA: TGTGCCAGCAGCTTTGGACCGAGGCCCGAAAAACTGTTTTTT
CDR3: CASSFGPRPEKLFF

size: .
V: TRBV27
D: .
J: TRBJ1-2
DNA: TGTGCCAGCAGTTTAGGCCCCCTCCTGTATGGCTACACCTTC
CDR3: CASSLGPLLYGYTF

size: few
V: TRBV7-9
D: .
J: TRBJ1-1
DNA: TGTGCCAGCAGCGTATTGGGGGGGGATACTGAAGCTTTCTTT
CDR3: CASSVLGGDTEAFF

size: .
V: TRBV7-8
D: TRBD2
J: TRBJ2-5
DNA: TGTGCCAGCAGCATTCGGACTAGCGGAGAGACCCAGTACTTC
CDR3: CASSIRTSGETQYF

size: .
V: TRBV29-1
D: TRBD1
J: TRBJ2-7
DNA: TGCAGCGTTGTACCTGCGCTGAAGAGACAGGGAACCGAGCAGTACTTC
CDR3: CSVVPALKRQGTEQYF

size: many
V: TRBV12-3/TRBV12-4
D: .
J: TRBJ2-5
DNA: TGTGCCAGCAGCTCCCACTCGCCAGCCTTGGAGACCCAGTACTTC
CDR3: CASSSHSPALETQYF

size: .
V: TRBV7-2
D: .
J: TRBJ2-7
DNA: TGTGCCAGCAGTCCTCTGGTCCAGAGCTCCGAGCAGTACTTC
CDR3: CASSPLVQSSEQYF

size: many
V: TRBV9
D: TRBD2
J: TRBJ2-5
DNA: TGTGCCAGCAGCGTTCACGGGGCGGGGGATCAAGAGACCCAGTACTTC
CDR3: CASSVHGAGDQETQYF

size: few
V: TRBV28
D: TRBD2
J: TRBJ2-1
DNA: TGTGCCAGTAGTTTTAGTGGGACTAGCTATCGCAATGAGCAGTTCTTC
CDR3: CASSFSGTSYRNEQFF

size: once
V: TRBV2
D: .
J: TRBJ2-5
DNA: TGTGCCAGGAGGCGTACAGGCCAAGAGACCCAGTACTTC
CDR3: CARRRTGQETQYF

size: .
V: TRBV28
D: .
J: TRBJ2-6
DNA: TGTGCCAGCAGTTCCAGGGTGAGAGGGGCCAACGTCCTGACTTTC
CDR3: CASSSRVRGANVLTF

size: .
V: TRBV5-6
D: .
J: TRBJ2-1
DNA: TGTGCCAGCAGCACCGTTGAGACTTTAATTTACAATGAGCAGTTCTTC
CDR3: CASSTVETLIYNEQFF

size: few
V: TRBV4-2
D: .
J: TRBJ1-5
DNA: TGTGCCAGCAGCCGTACACGCGGGGCAGGGAGGGATCAGCCCCAGCATTTT
CDR3: CASSRTRGAGRDQPQHF

size: few
V: TRBV12-3/TRBV12-4
D: .
J: TRBJ2-7
DNA: TGTGCCAGCAGTCCGGACCTATCCGAGCAGTACTTC
CDR3: CASSPDLSEQYF

size: .
V: TRBV20-1
D: .
J: TRBJ2-7
DNA: TGCAGTGCCAGAGGAGGAGACGAGCAGTACTTC
CDR3: CSARGGDEQYF

size: .
V: TRBV2
D: TRBD1
J: TRBJ1-2
DNA: TGTGCCAGCAGTCCCGAGACAGGGCTTGGTGGCTACACCTTC
CDR3: CASSPETGLGGYTF

size: few
V: TRBV6-6
D: .
J: TRBJ1-1
DNA: TGTGCCAGCGACGGGGCTTTCTTT
CDR3: CASDGAFF

size: many
V: TRBV28
D: .
J: TRBJ2-1
DNA: TGTGCCAGCAGTGCCGGGACAAGTACCTACAATGAGCAGTTCTTC
CDR3: CASSAGTSTYNEQFF

size: few
V: TRBV19
D: .
J: TRBJ2-3
DNA: TGTGCCAGTAGTATGAACGTACTCCAGGCAGATACGCAGTATTTT
CDR3: CASSMNVLQADTQYF

size: .
V: TRBV20-1
D: .
J: TRBJ2-1
DNA: TGCAGTGCTAGTTACCGGGACACCGGATACAATGAGCAGTTCTTC
CDR3: CSASYRDTGYNEQFF

size: .
V: TRBV3-1
D: .
J: TRBJ2-3
DNA: TGTGCCAGCAGCCAAGTTAACAGGCGCACAGATACGCAGTATTTT
CDR3: CASSQVNRRTDTQYF

size: .
V: TRBV7-3
D: .
J: TRBJ2-3
DNA: TGTGCTAGGTTCCCCGAGTATTTT
CDR3: CARFPEYF

size: .
V: TRBV24-1
D: .
J: TRBJ1-1
DNA: TGTGCCACCAGCCTATCCGGGGAGAACACTGAAGCTTTCTTT
CDR3: CATSLSGENTEAFF

size: few
V: TRBV6-5
D: TRBD1
J: TRBJ1-2
DNA: TGTGCCAGCAGTCTTGGGACAGGGTGGGATGGCTACACCTTC
CDR3: CASSLGTGWDGYTF

size: .
V: TRBV14
D: TRBD1
J: TRBJ2-7
DNA: TGTGCCAGCAGCCAAGAGAACAGGGGCCAAGAGGAGCAGTACTTC
CDR3: CASSQENRGQEEQYF

size: .
V: TRBV7-2
D: TRBD2
J: TRBJ2-3
DNA: TGTGCCAGCAGTTTTCCCCAAGCGGGGAGCGGGAGTCCCGAAACGCAGTATTTT
CDR3: CASSFPQAGSGSPETQYF

size: .
V: TRBV7-2
D: .
J: TRBJ1-2
DNA: TGTGCCAGCAGCCCGGGGACTATTCACTATGGCTACACCTTC
CDR3: CASSPGTIHYGYTF

size: .
V: TRBV4-1
D: TRBD2
J: TRBJ2-2
DNA: TGCGCCAGCAGCCTCCTCTTGGGTAGCGGGAGGCCCAACACCGGGGAGCTGTTTTTT
CDR3: CASSLLLGSGRPNTGELFF

size: few
V: TRBV3-1
D: .
J: TRBJ2-7
DNA: TGTGCCAGCAGCCAAGATCCTCACCCTGCCTACGAGCAGTACTTC
CDR3: CASSQDPHPAYEQYF